This TCR beta chain was observed in a study of shared clonotypes between healthy human individuals (dated by TCRdb to the early 2020s). Regarding the research as a whole: A couple of women and three men aged 18 to 49 years were included in the cohort. Per donor, three plates each were used for CD4 naive and CD4 memory, two for CD8 naive, and one for CD8 memory. Between about 0.85 and 10 billion PBMCs per donor were obtained by leukapheresis. Libraries were prepared and TCR repertoires were sequenced by different laboratories using diverse techniques, in order to increase sequencing depth and limit assay-specific biases. Blood TCR repertoires of five healthy adults were deeply sequenced to estimate repertoire size and the extent of clonotype sharing between individuals. Study-wide findings and limitations: Higher generation probabilities were observed for clonotypes shared by all four sorted-subset donors than for non-shared clonotypes. Sharing across a few donors was observed for approximately 5% of naive CD4, over 3% of naive CD8, roughly 2.4% of memory CD4, and roughly 0.43% of memory CD8 clonotypes. Because the study included only a small number of donors, the genetic and exposure-history diversity represented was limited. Rarefaction of sorted-subset datasets indicated incomplete sequencing despite the large sequencing depth. Sampling was restricted to blood, and TCR repertoires in tissue are likely to differ from TCR repertoires in blood. Naive subsets generally had larger estimated clonotype richness than memory subsets did. Based on pairwise subsampling, the degree of clonotype sharing among donors was expected to be affected by sequencing depth.

Using the deep immunoSEQ assay, multiplex PCR amplified TCR CDR3 regions from genomic DNA. Extracted genomic DNA from each cell subset was distributed evenly across all wells of several immunoSEQ 96-well plates, and each plate was treated as a replicate. Each replicate PCR for sorted subsets received around 0.2 ug genomic DNA, equal to about 29,000 T cell genomes. Purified libraries were measured with a Qubit 3.0 fluorometer, size-checked on a Bioanalyzer 2100, and measured again with the KAPA Library Quantification kit. Each immunoSEQ 96-well plate was sequenced on its own single-read 150-cycle Illumina NextSeq 550 flow cell. The authors' pipeline ran thus. Because the immunoSEQ output held only junctional sequences and lacked quality scores, the filtering could not match the filtering applied to full-length reads. To assign V/J genes and CDR3, sequences were annotated against IMGT germline references using PyIR, a Python wrapper for IgBLAST v1.9. Reads were filtered out if the reads had weak V/J assignments (E-value above 1e-6), no CDR3, stop codons, out-of-frame junctions, or ambiguous translated residues. V3J clonotypes were defined as sequences sharing an identical inferred V gene, J gene, and CDR3 amino acid sequence. The percentage overlap between two repertoires was calculated by dividing the number of shared unique clonotypes by the size of the smaller repertoire. Three approaches were used to assess repertoire richness: RTK rarefaction, the Chao1 estimator, and Recon v2.1 estimates of unobserved clonotypes. Generation probabilities for all TCRbeta clonotypes obtained by the gDNA method from a handful of donors were computed using OLGA. The source is immuneACCESS, and TCRdb retained only in-frame sequences with V and J called. Part of the clones is not carried over; for the studies checked, unresolved V genes explain less than half of this, and the remainder is unexplained. The V and J calls and clone size were taken over from that table, and D and trimming were inferred from the DNA. The sample yields 1.5 million to 1.9 million clones; roughly 98% were counted once. The biggest ten clones account for about 0.4% of the sample.

As for this clone: Its specific antigen is unknown. No much larger clonotype is one base removed from it; base qualities were not supplied.

The donors were healthy, HIV-negative adults who had no recently reported acute infections or vaccinations. Every donor was a Caucasian adult living in Nashville, Tennessee, USA. Magnetic negative selection was used to enrich CD4+ T cells, after which naive cells were positively selected on CD45RA and the negative fraction became the memory subset. Blood was obtained by leukapheresis, after which PBMCs were separated by Ficoll-Histopaque density gradient centrifugation and cryopreserved in liquid nitrogen vapor phase. Analytical flow cytometry was used to check the purity and quantity of every magnetically sorted T cell population. Each sorted fraction had its genomic DNA isolated and then quantified by UV absorbance on a Nanodrop 2000c. CDR1 is given as SGHTA and CDR2 as FQGNSA, both from the germline V gene. Spanning cysteine to phenylalanine, the CDR3 consists of 12 amino acids. Only the CDR3 region is kept as DNA, spanning 36 bases read in frame from base 1. V is pared back by 4 bases and J by 9 bases, with 13 bases lying between the germline termini.

This receptor was obtained from a man in his thirties or forties in good health. Material for sequencing was naive CD4+ T cells sorted from blood. The cell subset or site label corresponds to: CD45RA+ positively selected. This sequence uses TRBV7-2 and TRBJ2-7; no D gene can be assigned with confidence. The CDR3 protein is CASSSLVVAQYF. The DNA sequence follows: TGTGCCAGCAGCTCCTTAGTTGTCGCGCAGTACTTC.